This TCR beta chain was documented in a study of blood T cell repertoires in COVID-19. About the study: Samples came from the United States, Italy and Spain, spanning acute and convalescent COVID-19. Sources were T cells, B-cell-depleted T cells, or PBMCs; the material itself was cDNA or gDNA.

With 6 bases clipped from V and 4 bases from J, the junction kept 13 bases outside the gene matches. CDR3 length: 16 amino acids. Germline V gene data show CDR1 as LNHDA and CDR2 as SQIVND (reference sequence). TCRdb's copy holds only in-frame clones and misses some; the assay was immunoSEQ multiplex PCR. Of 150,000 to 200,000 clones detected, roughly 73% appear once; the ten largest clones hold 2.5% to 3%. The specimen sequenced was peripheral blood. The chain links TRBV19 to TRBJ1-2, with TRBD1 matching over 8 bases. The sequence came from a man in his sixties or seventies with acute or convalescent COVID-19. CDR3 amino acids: CASSLGGAGGFYGYTF. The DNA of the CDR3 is TGTGCCAGTAGCTTGGGCGGGGCAGGGGGCTTCTATGGCTACACCTTC.